This TCR beta chain comes out of a study of PD-1 blockade in classical Hodgkin lymphoma. General study points: Complete responders' baseline diversity resembled that of newly diagnosed patients. Excluded were patients who started nivolumab under 1 year after ASCT, a group that had lower diversity.

In the case of this clone: Antigen specificity is unknown.

Regarding time point: cycle 4 day 1 (C4D1), after 6 weeks of nivolumab. Each of the patients experienced relapse following autologous stem cell transplantation, and their brentuximab vedotin exposure differed. Generated by immunoSEQ multiplex PCR, the TCRdb table keeps only in-frame clones and is missing some. The table shows tens of thousands of clones, with about 90% occurring only once. V lost 0 bases to trimming and J lost 15 bases, with 18 bases between them. Germline V gene sequence: CDR1 MGHRA, CDR2 YSYEKL. This CDR3 contains 14 residues. This clonotype was obtained from a human donor with classical Hodgkin lymphoma. The chain employs TRBV4-1 and TRBJ2-1; perhaps D is TRBD1 or TRBD2 (5 bases each). Sequenced material: peripheral blood mononuclear cells (PBMCs), taken before the fourth cycle of nivolumab. The CDR3 bases are TGCGCCAGCAGCCAAGATGTTTGGGGGAACGAGGTGTTCTTC. As protein: CASSQDVWGNEVFF.